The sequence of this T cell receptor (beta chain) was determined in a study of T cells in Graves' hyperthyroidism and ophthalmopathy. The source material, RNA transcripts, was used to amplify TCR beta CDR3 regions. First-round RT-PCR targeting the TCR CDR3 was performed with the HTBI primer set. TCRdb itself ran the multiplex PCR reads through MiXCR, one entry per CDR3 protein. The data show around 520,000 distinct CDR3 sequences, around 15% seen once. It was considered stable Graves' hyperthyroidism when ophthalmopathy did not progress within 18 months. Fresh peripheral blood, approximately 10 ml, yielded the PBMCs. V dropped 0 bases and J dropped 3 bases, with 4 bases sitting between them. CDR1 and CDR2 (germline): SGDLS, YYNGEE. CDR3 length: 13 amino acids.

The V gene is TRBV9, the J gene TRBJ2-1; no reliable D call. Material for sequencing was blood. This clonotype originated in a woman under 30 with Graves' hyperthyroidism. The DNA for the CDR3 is TGTGCCAGCAGCGTAGTAGACTACAATGAGCAGTTCTTC. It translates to CASSVVDYNEQFF.